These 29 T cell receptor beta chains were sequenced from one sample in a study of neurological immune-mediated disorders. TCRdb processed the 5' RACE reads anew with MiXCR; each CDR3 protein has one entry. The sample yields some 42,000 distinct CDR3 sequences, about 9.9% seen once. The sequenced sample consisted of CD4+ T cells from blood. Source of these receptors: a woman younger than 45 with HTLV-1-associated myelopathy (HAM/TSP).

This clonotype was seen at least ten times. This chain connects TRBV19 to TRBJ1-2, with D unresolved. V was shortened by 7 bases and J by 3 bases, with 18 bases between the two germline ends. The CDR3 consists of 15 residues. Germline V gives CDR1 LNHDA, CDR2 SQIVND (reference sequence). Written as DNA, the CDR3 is TGTGCCAGTACCACCGGGCCACAGCGGCACTATGGCTACACCTTC. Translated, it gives CASTTGPQRHYGYTF. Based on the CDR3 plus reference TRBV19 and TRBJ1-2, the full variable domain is DGGITQSPKYLFRKEGQNVTLSCEQNLNHDAMYWYRQDPGQGLRLIYYSQIVNDFQKGDIAEGYSVSREKKESFPLTVTSAQKNPTAFYLCASTTGPQRHYGYTFGSGTRLTVV.

CDR3: CASSGMVAGTDTQYF. In nucleotides, the CDR3 is TGTGCCAGCAGTGGGATGGTAGCGGGCACAGATACGCAGTATTTT. The V gene is TRBV2, the J gene TRBJ2-3; TRBD2 is a possible D gene (6 bases). Germline CDR1 is SNHLY and CDR2 is FYNNEI. Trimming took off 4 bases at V and 1 base at J, with 12 bases between the two ends. The CDR3 runs 15 residues.

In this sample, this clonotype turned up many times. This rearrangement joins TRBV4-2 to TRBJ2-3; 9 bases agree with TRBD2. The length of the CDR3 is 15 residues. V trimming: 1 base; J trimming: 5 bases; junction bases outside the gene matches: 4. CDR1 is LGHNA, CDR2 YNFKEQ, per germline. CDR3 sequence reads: CASSQGGGVEDTQYF. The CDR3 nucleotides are TGTGCCAGCAGCCAAGGCGGGGGGGTTGAAGATACGCAGTATTTT.

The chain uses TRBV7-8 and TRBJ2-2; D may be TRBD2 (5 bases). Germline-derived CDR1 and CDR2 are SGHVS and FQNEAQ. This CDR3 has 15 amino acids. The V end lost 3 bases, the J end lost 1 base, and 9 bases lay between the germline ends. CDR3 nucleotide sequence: TGTGCCAGCAGCTTCGCCGGAGGGAACACCGGGGAGCTGTTTTTT. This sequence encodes CASSFAGGNTGELFF. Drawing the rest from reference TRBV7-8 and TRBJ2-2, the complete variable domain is GAGVSQSPRYKVAKRGQDVALRCDPISGHVSLFWYQQALGQGPEFLTYFQNEAQLDKSGLPSDRFFAERPEGSVSTLKIQRTQQEDSAVYLCASSFAGGNTGELFFGEGSRLTVL.

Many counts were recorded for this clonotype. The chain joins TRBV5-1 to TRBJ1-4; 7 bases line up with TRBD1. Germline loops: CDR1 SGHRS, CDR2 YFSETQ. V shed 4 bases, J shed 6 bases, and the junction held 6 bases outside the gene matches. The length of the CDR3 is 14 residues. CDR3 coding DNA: TGCGCCAGCAGCCAAGGGGGCGGGGATGAAAAACTGTTTTTT. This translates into CASSQGGGDEKLFF.

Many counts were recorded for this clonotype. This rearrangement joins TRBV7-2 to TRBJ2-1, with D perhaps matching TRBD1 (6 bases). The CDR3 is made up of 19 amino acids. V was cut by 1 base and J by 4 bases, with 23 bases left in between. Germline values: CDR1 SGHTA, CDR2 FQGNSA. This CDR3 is CASSLGSTTGTSIYNEQFF. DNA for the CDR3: TGTGCCAGCAGCTTAGGTTCTACGACGGGGACAAGTATATACAATGAGCAGTTCTTC.

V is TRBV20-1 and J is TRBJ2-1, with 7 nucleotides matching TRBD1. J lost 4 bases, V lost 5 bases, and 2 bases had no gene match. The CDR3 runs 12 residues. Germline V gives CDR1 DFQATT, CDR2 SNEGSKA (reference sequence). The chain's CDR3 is CSALTGYNEQFF. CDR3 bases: TGCAGTGCTCTGACAGGGTACAATGAGCAGTTCTTC.

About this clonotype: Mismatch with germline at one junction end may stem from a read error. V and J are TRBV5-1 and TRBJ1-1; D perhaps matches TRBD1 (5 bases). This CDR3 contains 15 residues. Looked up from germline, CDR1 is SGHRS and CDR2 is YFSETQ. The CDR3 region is CDSTPDFGADTEAFF. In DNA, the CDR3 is TGCGACAGCACCCCAGACTTCGGGGCAGACACTGAAGCTTTCTTT.

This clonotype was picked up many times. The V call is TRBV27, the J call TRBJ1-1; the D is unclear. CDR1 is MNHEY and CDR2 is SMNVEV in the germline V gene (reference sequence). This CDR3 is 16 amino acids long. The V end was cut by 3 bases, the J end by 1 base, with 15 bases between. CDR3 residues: CASSLGLGKPNTEAFF. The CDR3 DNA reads TGTGCCAGCAGTTTGGGTTTGGGAAAACCGAACACTGAAGCTTTCTTT.

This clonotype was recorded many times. CDR3 amino acids: CASRATGRTNYGYTF. DNA of the CDR3: TGTGCCAGCAGGGCAACGGGACGGACTAACTATGGCTACACCTTC. V is TRBV6-5 and J is TRBJ1-2, with D perhaps matching TRBD1 (5 bases). Germline values: CDR1 MNHEY, CDR2 SVGAGI. Trimming removed 6 bases at V and 0 bases at J, with 14 bases between. The CDR3 length is 15 residues.

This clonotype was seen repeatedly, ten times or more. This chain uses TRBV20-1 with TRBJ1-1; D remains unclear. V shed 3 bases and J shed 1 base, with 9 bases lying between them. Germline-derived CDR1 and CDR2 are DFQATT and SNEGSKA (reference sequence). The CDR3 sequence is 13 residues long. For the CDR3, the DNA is TGCAGTGCTAGTTCTCGAGAGAACACTGAAGCTTTCTTT. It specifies CSASSRENTEAFF.

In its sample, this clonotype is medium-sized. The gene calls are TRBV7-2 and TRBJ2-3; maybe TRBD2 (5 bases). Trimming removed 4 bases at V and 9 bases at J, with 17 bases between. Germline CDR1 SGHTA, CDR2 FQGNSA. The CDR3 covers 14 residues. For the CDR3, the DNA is TGTGCCAGCAGCTCCCGGAGCGGAGACGTAACGCAGTATTTT. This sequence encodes CASSSRSGDVTQYF.

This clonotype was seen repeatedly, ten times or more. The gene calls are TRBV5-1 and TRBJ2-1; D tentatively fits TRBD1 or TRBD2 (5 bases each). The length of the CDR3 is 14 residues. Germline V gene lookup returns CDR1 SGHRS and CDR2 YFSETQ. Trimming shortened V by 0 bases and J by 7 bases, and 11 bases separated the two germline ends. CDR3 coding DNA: TGCGCCAGCAGCTTGGATCTTGAGGGGAATGAGCAGTTCTTC. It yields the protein CASSLDLEGNEQFF.

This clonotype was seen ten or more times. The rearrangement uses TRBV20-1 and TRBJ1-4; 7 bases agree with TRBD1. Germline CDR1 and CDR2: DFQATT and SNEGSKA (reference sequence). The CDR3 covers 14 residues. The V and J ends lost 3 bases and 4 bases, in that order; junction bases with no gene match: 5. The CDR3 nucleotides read TGCAGTGCTAGGGGGACAGCAGATAATGAAAAACTGTTTTTT. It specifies CSARGTADNEKLFF.

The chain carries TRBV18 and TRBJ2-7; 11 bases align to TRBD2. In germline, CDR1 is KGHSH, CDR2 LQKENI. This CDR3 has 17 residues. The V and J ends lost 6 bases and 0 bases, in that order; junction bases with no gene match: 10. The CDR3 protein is CASSSETSGTPSYEQYF. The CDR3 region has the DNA TGTGCCAGCTCCTCCGAGACTAGCGGGACCCCCTCCTACGAGCAGTACTTC. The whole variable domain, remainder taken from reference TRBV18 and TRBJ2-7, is NAGVMQNPRHLVRRRGQEARLRCSPMKGHSHVYWYRQLPEEGLKFMVYLQKENIIDESGMPKERFSAEFPKEGPSILRIQQVVRGDSAAYFCASSSETSGTPSYEQYFGPGTRLTVT.

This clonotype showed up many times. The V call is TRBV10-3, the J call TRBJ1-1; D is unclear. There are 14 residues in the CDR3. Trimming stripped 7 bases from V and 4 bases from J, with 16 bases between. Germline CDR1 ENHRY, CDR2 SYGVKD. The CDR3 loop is CAINPRRESTEAFF. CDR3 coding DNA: TGTGCCATCAACCCGAGGAGGGAGAGCACTGAAGCTTTCTTT.

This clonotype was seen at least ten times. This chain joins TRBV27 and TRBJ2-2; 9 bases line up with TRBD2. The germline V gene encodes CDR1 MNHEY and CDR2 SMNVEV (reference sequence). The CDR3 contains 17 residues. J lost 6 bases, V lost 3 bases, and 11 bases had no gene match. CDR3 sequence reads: CASSLHERGAGSGELFF. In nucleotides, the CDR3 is TGTGCCAGCAGTTTGCACGAGCGGGGGGCGGGGTCCGGGGAGCTGTTTTTT.

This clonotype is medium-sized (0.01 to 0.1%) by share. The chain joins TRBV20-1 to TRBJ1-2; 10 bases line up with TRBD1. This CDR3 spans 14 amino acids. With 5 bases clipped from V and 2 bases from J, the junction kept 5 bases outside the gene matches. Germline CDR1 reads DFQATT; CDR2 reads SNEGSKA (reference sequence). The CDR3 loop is CSAVPGQGNYGYTF. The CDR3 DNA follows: TGCAGTGCTGTCCCGGGACAGGGGAACTATGGCTACACCTTC.

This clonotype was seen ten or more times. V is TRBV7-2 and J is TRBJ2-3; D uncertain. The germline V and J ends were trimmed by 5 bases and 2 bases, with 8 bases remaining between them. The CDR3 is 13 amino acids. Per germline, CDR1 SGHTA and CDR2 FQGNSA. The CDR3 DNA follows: TGTGCCAGCAGCGTCAGCTACACAGATACGCAGTATTTT. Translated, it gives CASSVSYTDTQYF. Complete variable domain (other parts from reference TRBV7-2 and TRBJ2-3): GAGVSQSPSNKVTEKGKDVELRCDPISGHTALYWYRQSLGQGLEFLIYFQGNSAPDKSGLPSDRFSAERTGGSVSTLTIQRTQQEDSAVYLCASSVSYTDTQYFGPGTRLTVL.

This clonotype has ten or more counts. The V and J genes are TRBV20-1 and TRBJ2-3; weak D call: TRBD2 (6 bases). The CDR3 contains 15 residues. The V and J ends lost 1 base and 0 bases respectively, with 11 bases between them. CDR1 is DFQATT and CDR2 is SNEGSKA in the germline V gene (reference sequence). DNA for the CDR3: TGCAGTGCTAGAGGTCGAGGGACTAGCACAGATACGCAGTATTTT. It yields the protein CSARGRGTSTDTQYF.

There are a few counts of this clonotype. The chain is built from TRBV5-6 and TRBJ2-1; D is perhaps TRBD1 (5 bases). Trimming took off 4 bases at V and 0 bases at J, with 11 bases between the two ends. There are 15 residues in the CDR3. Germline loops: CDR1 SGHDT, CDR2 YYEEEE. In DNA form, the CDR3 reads TGTGCCAGCAGCCCAGGACACCCCTCCTACAATGAGCAGTTCTTC. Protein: CASSPGHPSYNEQFF.

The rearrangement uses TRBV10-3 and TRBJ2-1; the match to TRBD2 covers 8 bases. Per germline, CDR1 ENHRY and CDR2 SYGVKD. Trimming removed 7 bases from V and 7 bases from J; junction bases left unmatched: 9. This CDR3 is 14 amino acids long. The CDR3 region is CAIMDGGGVNEQFF. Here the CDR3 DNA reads TGTGCCATCATGGACGGGGGGGGGGTGAATGAGCAGTTCTTC.

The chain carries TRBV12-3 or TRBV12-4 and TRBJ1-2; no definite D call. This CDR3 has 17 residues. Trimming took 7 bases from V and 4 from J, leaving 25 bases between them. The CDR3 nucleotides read TGTGCCAGCACCTCCGTACGCGGCGTCCGGGCGATCTATGGCTACACCTTC. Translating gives CASTSVRGVRAIYGYTF.

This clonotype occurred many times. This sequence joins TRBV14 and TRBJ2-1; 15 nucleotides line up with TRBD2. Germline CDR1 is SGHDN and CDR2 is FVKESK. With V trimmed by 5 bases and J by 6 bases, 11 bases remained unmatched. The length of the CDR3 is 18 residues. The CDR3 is CASSTRTSGGVKPNEQFF. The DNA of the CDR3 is TGTGCCAGCAGCACCCGGACTAGCGGGGGGGTCAAGCCCAATGAGCAGTTCTTC.

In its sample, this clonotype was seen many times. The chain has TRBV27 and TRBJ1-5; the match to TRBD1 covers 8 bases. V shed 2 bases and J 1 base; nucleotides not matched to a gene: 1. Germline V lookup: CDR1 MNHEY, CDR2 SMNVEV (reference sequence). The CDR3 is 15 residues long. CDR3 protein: CASSLGTGSNQPQHF. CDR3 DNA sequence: TGTGCCAGCAGTTTAGGGACAGGAAGCAATCAGCCCCAGCATTTT.

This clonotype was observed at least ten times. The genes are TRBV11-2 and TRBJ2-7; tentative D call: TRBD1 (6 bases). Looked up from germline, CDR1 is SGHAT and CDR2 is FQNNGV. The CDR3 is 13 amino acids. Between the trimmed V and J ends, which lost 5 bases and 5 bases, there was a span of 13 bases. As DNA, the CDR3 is TGTGCCAGCAGCGACCACAGGGTCCACGAGCAGTACTTC. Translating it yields CASSDHRVHEQYF.

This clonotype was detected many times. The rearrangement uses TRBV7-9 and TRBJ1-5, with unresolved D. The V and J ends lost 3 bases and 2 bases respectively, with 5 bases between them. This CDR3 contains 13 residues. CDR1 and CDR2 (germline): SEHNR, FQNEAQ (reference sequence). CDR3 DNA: TGTGCCAGCAGCTTGGGCCGCAATCAGCCCCAGCATTTT. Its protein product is CASSLGRNQPQHF.

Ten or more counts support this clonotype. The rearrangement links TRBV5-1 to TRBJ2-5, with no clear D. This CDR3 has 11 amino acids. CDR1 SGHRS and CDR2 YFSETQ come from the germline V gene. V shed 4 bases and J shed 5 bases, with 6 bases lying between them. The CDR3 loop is CASSRSETQYF. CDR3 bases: TGCGCCAGCAGCCGGTCGGAGACCCAGTACTTC.

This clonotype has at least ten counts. The CDR3 sequence is CASSSTATGGGGTDTQYF. CDR3 nucleotide sequence: TGCGCCAGCAGCTCCACGGCAACGGGGGGCGGGGGCACAGATACGCAGTATTTT. This sequence joins TRBV5-1 and TRBJ2-3; maybe TRBD2 (7 bases). Germline loops: CDR1 SGHRS, CDR2 YFSETQ. V lost 3 bases and J 1 base, leaving 21 bases between the germline ends. The CDR3 length is 18 residues.